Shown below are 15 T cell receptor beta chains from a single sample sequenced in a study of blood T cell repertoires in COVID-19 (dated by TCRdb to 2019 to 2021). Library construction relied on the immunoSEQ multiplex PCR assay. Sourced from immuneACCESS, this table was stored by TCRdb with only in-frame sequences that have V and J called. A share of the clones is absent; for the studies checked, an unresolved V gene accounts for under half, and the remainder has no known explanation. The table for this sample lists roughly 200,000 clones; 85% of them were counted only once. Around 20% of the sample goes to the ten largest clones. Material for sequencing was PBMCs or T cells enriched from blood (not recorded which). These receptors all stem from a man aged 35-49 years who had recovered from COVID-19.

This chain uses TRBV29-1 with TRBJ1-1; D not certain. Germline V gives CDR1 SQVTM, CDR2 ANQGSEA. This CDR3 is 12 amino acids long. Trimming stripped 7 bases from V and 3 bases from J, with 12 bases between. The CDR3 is CSGRHWDTEAFF. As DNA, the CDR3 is TGCAGCGGACGACACTGGGACACTGAAGCTTTCTTT.

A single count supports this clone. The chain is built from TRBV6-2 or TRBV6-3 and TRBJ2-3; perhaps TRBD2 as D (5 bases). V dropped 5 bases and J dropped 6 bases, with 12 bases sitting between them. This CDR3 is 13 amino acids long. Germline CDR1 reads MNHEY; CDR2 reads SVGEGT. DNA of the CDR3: TGTGCCAGCAGTAGCGAGAGGGCCGATACGCAGTATTTT. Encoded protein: CASSSERADTQYF.

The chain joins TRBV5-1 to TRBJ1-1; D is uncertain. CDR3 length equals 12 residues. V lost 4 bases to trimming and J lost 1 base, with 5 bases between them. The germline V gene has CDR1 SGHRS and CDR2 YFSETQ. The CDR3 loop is CASSQENTEAFF. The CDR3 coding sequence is TGCGCCAGCAGCCAGGAGAACACTGAAGCTTTCTTT.

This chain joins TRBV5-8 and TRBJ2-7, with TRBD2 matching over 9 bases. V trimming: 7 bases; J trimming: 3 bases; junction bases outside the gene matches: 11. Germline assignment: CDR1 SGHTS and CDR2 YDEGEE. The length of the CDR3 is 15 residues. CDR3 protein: CASSHPLAGIYEQYF. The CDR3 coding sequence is TGTGCCAGCTCGCACCCTCTAGCGGGAATCTACGAGCAGTACTTC.

The CDR3 sequence: CASSDSGGFNEQFF. The CDR3 DNA follows: TGCGCCAGCAGTGACTCGGGCGGGTTCAATGAGCAGTTCTTC. The chain recombines TRBV10-2 with TRBJ2-1; D possibly corresponds to TRBD2 (5 bases). V was shortened by 3 bases and J by 6 bases, with 12 bases between the two germline ends. In germline, CDR1 is WSHSY, CDR2 SAAADI. The CDR3 has 14 amino acids.

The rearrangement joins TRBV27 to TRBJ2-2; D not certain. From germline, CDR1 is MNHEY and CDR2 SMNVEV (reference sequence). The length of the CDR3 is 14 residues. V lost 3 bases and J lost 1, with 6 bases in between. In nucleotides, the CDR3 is TGTGCCAGCAGTTTGGCAGGGAACACCGGGGAGCTGTTTTTT. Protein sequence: CASSLAGNTGELFF.

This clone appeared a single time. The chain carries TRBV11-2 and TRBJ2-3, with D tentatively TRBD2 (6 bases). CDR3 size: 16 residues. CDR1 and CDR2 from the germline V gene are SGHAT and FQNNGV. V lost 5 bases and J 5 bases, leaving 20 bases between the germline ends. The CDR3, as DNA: TGTGCCAGCAGCCTAAGAAGGGGACTCCTAGTAGATACGCAGTATTTT. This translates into CASSLRRGLLVDTQYF.

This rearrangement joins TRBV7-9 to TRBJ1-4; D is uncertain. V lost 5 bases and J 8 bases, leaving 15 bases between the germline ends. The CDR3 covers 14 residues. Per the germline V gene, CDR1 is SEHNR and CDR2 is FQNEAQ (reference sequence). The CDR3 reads CASSGSAGGEKLFF. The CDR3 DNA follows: TGTGCCAGCAGCGGATCGGCCGGCGGGGAAAAACTGTTTTTT.

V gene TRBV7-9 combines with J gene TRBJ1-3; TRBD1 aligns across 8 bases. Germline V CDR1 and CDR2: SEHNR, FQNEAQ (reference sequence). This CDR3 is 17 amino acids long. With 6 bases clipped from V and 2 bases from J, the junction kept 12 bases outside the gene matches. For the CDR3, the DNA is TGTGCCAGCAGTTTTAGCCGACAGGGGTGGACTGGAAACACCATATATTTT. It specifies CASSFSRQGWTGNTIYF.

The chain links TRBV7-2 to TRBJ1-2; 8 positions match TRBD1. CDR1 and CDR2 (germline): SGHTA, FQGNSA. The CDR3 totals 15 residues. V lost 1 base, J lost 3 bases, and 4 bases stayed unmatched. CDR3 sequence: CASSLEPGQDYGYTF. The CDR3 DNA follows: TGTGCCAGCAGCTTAGAGCCGGGACAGGACTATGGCTACACCTTC.

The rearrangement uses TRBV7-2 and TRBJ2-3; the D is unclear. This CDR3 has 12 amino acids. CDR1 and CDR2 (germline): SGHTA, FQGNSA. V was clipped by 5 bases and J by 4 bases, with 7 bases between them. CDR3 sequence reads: CASSALADTQYF. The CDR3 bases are TGTGCCAGCAGCGCCCTAGCAGATACGCAGTATTTT.

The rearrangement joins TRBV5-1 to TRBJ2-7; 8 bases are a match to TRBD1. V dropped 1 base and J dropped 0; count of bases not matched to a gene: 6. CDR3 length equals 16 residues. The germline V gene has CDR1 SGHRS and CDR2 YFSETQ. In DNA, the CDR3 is TGCGCCAGCAGCTTGAACCCAGGACAGGGCTCCTACGAGCAGTACTTC. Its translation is CASSLNPGQGSYEQYF.

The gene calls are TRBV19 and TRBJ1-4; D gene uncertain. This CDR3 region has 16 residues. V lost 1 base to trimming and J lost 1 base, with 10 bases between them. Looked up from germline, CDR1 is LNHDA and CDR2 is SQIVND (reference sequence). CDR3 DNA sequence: TGTGCCAGTAGTATAGGCCGGAGCAGAACTAATGAAAAACTGTTTTTT. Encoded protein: CASSIGRSRTNEKLFF.

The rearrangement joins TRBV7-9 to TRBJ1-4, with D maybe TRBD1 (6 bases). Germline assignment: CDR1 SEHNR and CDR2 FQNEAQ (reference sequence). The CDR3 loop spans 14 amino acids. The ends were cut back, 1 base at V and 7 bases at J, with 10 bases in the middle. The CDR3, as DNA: TGTGCCAGCAGCTTAGGGTCAGGGGCTGAAAAACTGTTTTTT. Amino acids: CASSLGSGAEKLFF.

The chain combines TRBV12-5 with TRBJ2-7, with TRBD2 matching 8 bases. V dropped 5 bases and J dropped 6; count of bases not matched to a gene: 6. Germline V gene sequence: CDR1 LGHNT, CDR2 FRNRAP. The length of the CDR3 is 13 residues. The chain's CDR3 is CASGIRAGAEQYF. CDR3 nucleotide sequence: TGTGCTAGTGGTATAAGAGCGGGAGCCGAGCAGTACTTC.